Listed below are T cell receptor beta chains from one sample, sequenced in a study of cytomegalovirus exposure and HLA in healthy donors. This table comes from immunoSEQ multiplex PCR, and its TCRdb copy is limited to in-frame clones, with some not included. The profile shows roughly 190,000 clones, around 80% of them singletons. Sequenced material: PBMCs. The receptors here all came from a middle-aged man in good health and CMV-seropositive. CDR3s include the opening cysteine and the closing phenylalanine or tryptophan. A D gene is named only where the DNA matches it firmly. For some rows the clone size is stated as once, few or many, or as a class when expanded; others skip it.

cdr3_length j_call v_call d_call clone_size cdr3_nt cdr3_aa
19 TRBJ2-6 TRBV19 TRBD1 - TGTGCCAGTAGCCCCATACCGGGACAGAAAGATTCTGGGGCCAACGTCCTGACTTTC CASSPIPGQKDSGANVLTF
13 TRBJ2-3 TRBV19 - - TGTGCCAGTAGTATTGGAGTCACAGATACGCAGTATTTT CASSIGVTDTQYF
13 TRBJ2-5 TRBV4-3 - - TGCGCCAGCAGCCAAGTACCTAAAGAGACCCAGTACTTC CASSQVPKETQYF
13 TRBJ2-7 TRBV12-5 - - TGTGCTAGTGGTTTGGTAACAGGGAGCGAGCAGTACTTC CASGLVTGSEQYF
14 TRBJ2-7 TRBV10-3 TRBD2 - TGTGCCATCGGGAAGACTAGCGGGAGTTACGAGCAGTACTTC CAIGKTSGSYEQYF
16 TRBJ2-3 TRBV11-2 TRBD1 - TGTGCCAGCACCTCAAGTGGGGACAGGGAGGGTGATACGCAGTATTTT CASTSSGDREGDTQYF
15 TRBJ1-3 TRBV15 - few TGTGCCACCAGCAGTCGTAGAAGCTCTGGAAACACCATATATTTT CATSSRRSSGNTIYF
15 TRBJ2-5 TRBV30 - once TGTGCCTGGAGTATATCAGGAAGAAGGGGAGAGACCCAGTACTTC CAWSISGRRGETQYF
15 TRBJ1-5 TRBV19 TRBD1 - TGTGCCAGTAGGCCTCCGGGACAGCGCAATCAGCCCCAGCATTTT CASRPPGQRNQPQHF
14 TRBJ2-5 TRBV6-1 TRBD1 once TGTGCCATAACATTCCGGGACAGGATGTATGAGCAGTACTTC CAITFRDRMYEQYF
15 TRBJ2-7 TRBV7-2 TRBD2 - TGTGCCAGCAGCCCGGGCGGCGGGAGGTTCTACGAGCAGTACTTC CASSPGGGRFYEQYF
18 TRBJ2-7 TRBV4-1 TRBD2 - TGCGCCAGCAGCCCTACAGGGACTAGCGGGAGGAAACCCTACGAGCAGTACTTC CASSPTGTSGRKPYEQYF
12 TRBJ2-5 TRBV7-9 - once TGTGCCAGCAGGGGAGATATGGAGACCCAGTACTTC CASRGDMETQYF
12 TRBJ2-7 TRBV5-4 - once TGTGCCAGCAGCTTAAGGGGATCCGAGCAGTACTTC CASSLRGSEQYF
15 TRBJ2-1 TRBV28 TRBD1 - TGTGCCAGCAGACGGGACAGCGTCACAGGGGGTGAGCAGTTCTTC CASRRDSVTGGEQFF
16 TRBJ2-1 TRBV5-4 TRBD2 - TGTGCCAGCAGCCCCGGACTAGCGGGAGGTTGGGATGAGCAGTTCTTC CASSPGLAGGWDEQFF
16 TRBJ2-1 TRBV21-1 - once TGTGCCAGCAGCAGGACCCTAGCGGGAGGGATCAATGAGCAGTTCTTC CASSRTLAGGINEQFF
12 TRBJ2-1 TRBV5-4 - once TGTGCCAGCAGCTTGACCTTCCAGGGGCAGTTCTTC CASSLTFQGQFF
13 TRBJ2-7 TRBV29-1 - - TGCAGCGTTCGGAGGGAAAGCTCCTACGAGCAGTACTTC CSVRRESSYEQYF
14 TRBJ2-3 TRBV7-3 - once TGTGCCAGCAGCTCCTCTAGGGGGTCAGATACGCAGTATTTT CASSSSRGSDTQYF
14 TRBJ2-7 TRBV6-5 - - TGTGCCAGCAGGCTGGGCCATAACTCCTACGAGCAGTACTTC CASRLGHNSYEQYF
14 TRBJ2-1 TRBV2 - - TGTGCCAGCAAAAGACAGAGTACCTACAATGAGCAGTTCTTC CASKRQSTYNEQFF
14 TRBJ2-2 TRBV6-5 - - TGTGCCAGCAGTTATTGGGGCTACGGGGGGGAGCTGTTTTTT CASSYWGYGGELFF
17 TRBJ2-7 TRBV5-1 TRBD1 - TGCGCCAGCAGCGTCCGACAGGGTTCGGTGGAGCCCTACGAGCAGTACTTC CASSVRQGSVEPYEQYF
15 TRBJ2-3 TRBV4-1 - - TGCGCCAGCAGCCCTAGGGGCGCTAGCACAGATACGCAGTATTTT CASSPRGASTDTQYF
15 TRBJ1-3 TRBV5-1 - once TGCGCCAGCAGCTTGCAGGAAAGCTCTGGAAACACCATATATTTT CASSLQESSGNTIYF
14 TRBJ2-2 TRBV7-3 TRBD1 - TGTGCCAGCAGGACAGGGGCGGTGTCCGGGGAGCTGTTTTTT CASRTGAVSGELFF
14 TRBJ1-1 TRBV4-3 - - TGCGCCAGCAGCCAAGCGCAGGGAGGGGGGTGGGCTTTCTTT CASSQAQGGGWAFF
15 TRBJ1-2 TRBV6-1 - - TGTGCCAGCAGTTGGACAGTTCATCAAGGCTATGGCTACACCTTC CASSWTVHQGYGYTF
18 TRBJ2-3 TRBV6-1 - - TGTGCCAGCAGTGAAGCGCGGAGGGGCCGATTCAGCACAGATACGCAGTATTTT CASSEARRGRFSTDTQYF
16 TRBJ1-1 TRBV18 TRBD1 - TGTGCCAGCTCACCACGGACAGGTCGCATGAACACTGAAGCTTTCTTT CASSPRTGRMNTEAFF
15 TRBJ1-5 TRBV6-6 - - TGTGCCAGCAGGCGACAGTTTTATAGCAATCAGCCCCAGCATTTT CASRRQFYSNQPQHF
13 TRBJ2-5 TRBV7-2 TRBD1 - TGTGCCAGCAGCTGGGACAGGGGAGAGACCCAGTACTTC CASSWDRGETQYF
14 TRBJ2-3 TRBV9 - - TGTGCCAGCAGCGGAGAGACTAGTTCGGATACGCAGTATTTT CASSGETSSDTQYF
15 TRBJ2-7 TRBV6-5 - - TGTGCCAGCAGTTACTCCGGACCGGGAGTGGAGGAGCAGTACTTC CASSYSGPGVEEQYF
15 TRBJ1-2 TRBV29-1 TRBD1 - TGCAGCGTTGAAGGAGCAGGACAGGGGCGCTATGGCTACACCTTC CSVEGAGQGRYGYTF
15 TRBJ2-1 TRBV6-5 TRBD2 - TGTGCCAGCAGACCCATGGTGGGAGGGCGCCATGAGCAGTTCTTC CASRPMVGGRHEQFF
13 TRBJ1-6 TRBV7-9 TRBD1 - TGTGCCAGCAGCTTAACAGGGGATTCACCCCTCCACTTT CASSLTGDSPLHF
17 TRBJ2-7 TRBV10-2 TRBD1 - TGCGCCAGCAGGATCGGACAGGGAGAGGTTAGGGATTACGAGCAGTACTTC CASRIGQGEVRDYEQYF
11 TRBJ1-1 TRBV29-1 TRBD1 - TGCAGCGCGGGACAGGGCACTGAAGCTTTCTTT CSAGQGTEAFF
17 TRBJ2-7 TRBV5-6 TRBD2 - TGTGCCAGCAGCTTGGAAACTGTGGCGGGAGGCTCCTACGAGCAGTACTTC CASSLETVAGGSYEQYF
13 TRBJ1-1 TRBV7-2 TRBD1 - TGTGCCAGCAGCTCGGACAGGGGCGCTGAAGCTTTCTTT CASSSDRGAEAFF
16 TRBJ2-7 TRBV4-1 TRBD1 - TGCGCCAGCAGCCCGAGGGGGACAGGGAAAACCTACGAGCAGTACTTC CASSPRGTGKTYEQYF
19 TRBJ2-7 TRBV28 TRBD2 - TGTGCCAGCAGTTTCAGGGGTGGTAGCGGGGTGGGTAACCCCTACGAGCAGTACTTC CASSFRGGSGVGNPYEQYF
15 TRBJ1-3 TRBV5-5 - - TGTGCCAGCAGCTCCCCGGGACAATCTGGAAACACCATATATTTT CASSSPGQSGNTIYF